Listed here are 4 T cell receptor beta chains from one sample, sequenced in a study of shared clonotypes between healthy human individuals. The table came from immunoSEQ multiplex PCR; TCRdb's copy has only in-frame clones and leaves some out. The table shows approximately 1.4 million clones, with nearly 99% occurring only once. Sequencing was done on a sample of naive CD4+ T cells sorted from blood. As for subset: CD45RA+ positively selected. Receptors originate from a man younger than 40 in good health.

The chain links TRBV5-6 to TRBJ1-1; TRBD1 matches 12 bases. Per germline, CDR1 SGHDT and CDR2 YYEEEE. V shed 3 bases and J 4 bases; nucleotides not matched to a gene: 1. The CDR3 contains 14 residues. The CDR3 DNA follows: TGTGCCAGCAGCTGGGGACAGGGGGCCACTGAAGCTTTCTTT. Amino acid sequence: CASSWGQGATEAFF.

The V gene is TRBV6-5, the J gene TRBJ2-3, with TRBD2 matching over 7 bases. The V gene's germline CDR1 is MNHEY and CDR2 SVGAGI. The CDR3 covers 15 residues. V shed 6 bases, J shed 1 base, and the junction held 7 bases outside the gene matches. The CDR3 spells CASRWGGVGTDTQYF. The CDR3, as DNA: TGTGCCAGCAGATGGGGAGGGGTAGGCACAGATACGCAGTATTTT.

The gene calls are TRBV2 and TRBJ1-2; unclear D gene. Trimming pared 1 base from V and 6 bases from J, leaving 12 bases between. CDR1 and CDR2 (germline): SNHLY, FYNNEI. This CDR3 is 14 amino acids long. The CDR3 is CASSEGAPVDGYTF. In DNA form, the CDR3 reads TGTGCCAGCAGTGAAGGGGCACCAGTGGATGGCTACACCTTC. The full variable domain, rest sourced from reference TRBV2 and TRBJ1-2, is EPEVTQTPSHQVTQMGQEVILRCVPISNHLYFYWYRQILGQKVEFLVSFYNNEISEKSEIFDDQFSVERPDGSNFTLKIRSTKLEDSAMYFCASSEGAPVDGYTFGSGTRLTVV.

The chain is built from TRBV28 and TRBJ2-3, with D perhaps TRBD1 (5 bases). V lost 3 bases to trimming and J lost 3 bases, with 13 bases between them. CDR1 is MDHEN, CDR2 SYDVKM, per germline. CDR3 length: 15 amino acids. The CDR3 loop is CASSFQGLGTDTQYF. CDR3 nucleotide sequence: TGTGCCAGCAGTTTCCAGGGCCTAGGAACAGATACGCAGTATTTT.